This T cell receptor beta chain was identified during a study of identical twins. Study-level results: Recombination models fit unrelated individuals' TCR alpha sharing but underestimated twins'. Insertion counts were lower in abundant cord blood beta clonotypes, a trend that memory repertoires did not show. Out-of-frame alpha sequences common to twins exhibited an excess of low generation probability.

From the 5' RACE reads, TCRdb called clonotypes with MiXCR, one entry per CDR3 protein. The repertoire holds 550,000 to 800,000 distinct CDR3 sequences, with roughly 7.1% as singletons. On this clonotype: Its specificity is not known. A read error may explain this, as a much larger clone is one base away. Because the CDR3 is missing its conserved closing phenylalanine or tryptophan, this is likely a read error.

The CDR3 has 16 amino acids. CDR1 and CDR2 from the germline V gene are SGHDN and FVKESK. Between the trimmed V and J ends, which lost 4 bases and 2 bases, there was a span of 16 bases. This sample was also put to use in a study of yellow fever vaccine responses in identical twins. From that second work: Among the twins, the vaccine T cell response reportedly seemed partly convergent and partly personalized.

The sequence derives from a woman between 18 and 29 years old in good health. The chain links TRBV14 to TRBJ2-3; maybe TRBD1 (6 bases). The sample comprised PBMCs. The CDR3 DNA reads as TGTGCCAGCAGCCGATCAGGGGTCTTGTACACAGATACGCAGTATTAT. Its translation is CASSRSGVLYTDTQYY.